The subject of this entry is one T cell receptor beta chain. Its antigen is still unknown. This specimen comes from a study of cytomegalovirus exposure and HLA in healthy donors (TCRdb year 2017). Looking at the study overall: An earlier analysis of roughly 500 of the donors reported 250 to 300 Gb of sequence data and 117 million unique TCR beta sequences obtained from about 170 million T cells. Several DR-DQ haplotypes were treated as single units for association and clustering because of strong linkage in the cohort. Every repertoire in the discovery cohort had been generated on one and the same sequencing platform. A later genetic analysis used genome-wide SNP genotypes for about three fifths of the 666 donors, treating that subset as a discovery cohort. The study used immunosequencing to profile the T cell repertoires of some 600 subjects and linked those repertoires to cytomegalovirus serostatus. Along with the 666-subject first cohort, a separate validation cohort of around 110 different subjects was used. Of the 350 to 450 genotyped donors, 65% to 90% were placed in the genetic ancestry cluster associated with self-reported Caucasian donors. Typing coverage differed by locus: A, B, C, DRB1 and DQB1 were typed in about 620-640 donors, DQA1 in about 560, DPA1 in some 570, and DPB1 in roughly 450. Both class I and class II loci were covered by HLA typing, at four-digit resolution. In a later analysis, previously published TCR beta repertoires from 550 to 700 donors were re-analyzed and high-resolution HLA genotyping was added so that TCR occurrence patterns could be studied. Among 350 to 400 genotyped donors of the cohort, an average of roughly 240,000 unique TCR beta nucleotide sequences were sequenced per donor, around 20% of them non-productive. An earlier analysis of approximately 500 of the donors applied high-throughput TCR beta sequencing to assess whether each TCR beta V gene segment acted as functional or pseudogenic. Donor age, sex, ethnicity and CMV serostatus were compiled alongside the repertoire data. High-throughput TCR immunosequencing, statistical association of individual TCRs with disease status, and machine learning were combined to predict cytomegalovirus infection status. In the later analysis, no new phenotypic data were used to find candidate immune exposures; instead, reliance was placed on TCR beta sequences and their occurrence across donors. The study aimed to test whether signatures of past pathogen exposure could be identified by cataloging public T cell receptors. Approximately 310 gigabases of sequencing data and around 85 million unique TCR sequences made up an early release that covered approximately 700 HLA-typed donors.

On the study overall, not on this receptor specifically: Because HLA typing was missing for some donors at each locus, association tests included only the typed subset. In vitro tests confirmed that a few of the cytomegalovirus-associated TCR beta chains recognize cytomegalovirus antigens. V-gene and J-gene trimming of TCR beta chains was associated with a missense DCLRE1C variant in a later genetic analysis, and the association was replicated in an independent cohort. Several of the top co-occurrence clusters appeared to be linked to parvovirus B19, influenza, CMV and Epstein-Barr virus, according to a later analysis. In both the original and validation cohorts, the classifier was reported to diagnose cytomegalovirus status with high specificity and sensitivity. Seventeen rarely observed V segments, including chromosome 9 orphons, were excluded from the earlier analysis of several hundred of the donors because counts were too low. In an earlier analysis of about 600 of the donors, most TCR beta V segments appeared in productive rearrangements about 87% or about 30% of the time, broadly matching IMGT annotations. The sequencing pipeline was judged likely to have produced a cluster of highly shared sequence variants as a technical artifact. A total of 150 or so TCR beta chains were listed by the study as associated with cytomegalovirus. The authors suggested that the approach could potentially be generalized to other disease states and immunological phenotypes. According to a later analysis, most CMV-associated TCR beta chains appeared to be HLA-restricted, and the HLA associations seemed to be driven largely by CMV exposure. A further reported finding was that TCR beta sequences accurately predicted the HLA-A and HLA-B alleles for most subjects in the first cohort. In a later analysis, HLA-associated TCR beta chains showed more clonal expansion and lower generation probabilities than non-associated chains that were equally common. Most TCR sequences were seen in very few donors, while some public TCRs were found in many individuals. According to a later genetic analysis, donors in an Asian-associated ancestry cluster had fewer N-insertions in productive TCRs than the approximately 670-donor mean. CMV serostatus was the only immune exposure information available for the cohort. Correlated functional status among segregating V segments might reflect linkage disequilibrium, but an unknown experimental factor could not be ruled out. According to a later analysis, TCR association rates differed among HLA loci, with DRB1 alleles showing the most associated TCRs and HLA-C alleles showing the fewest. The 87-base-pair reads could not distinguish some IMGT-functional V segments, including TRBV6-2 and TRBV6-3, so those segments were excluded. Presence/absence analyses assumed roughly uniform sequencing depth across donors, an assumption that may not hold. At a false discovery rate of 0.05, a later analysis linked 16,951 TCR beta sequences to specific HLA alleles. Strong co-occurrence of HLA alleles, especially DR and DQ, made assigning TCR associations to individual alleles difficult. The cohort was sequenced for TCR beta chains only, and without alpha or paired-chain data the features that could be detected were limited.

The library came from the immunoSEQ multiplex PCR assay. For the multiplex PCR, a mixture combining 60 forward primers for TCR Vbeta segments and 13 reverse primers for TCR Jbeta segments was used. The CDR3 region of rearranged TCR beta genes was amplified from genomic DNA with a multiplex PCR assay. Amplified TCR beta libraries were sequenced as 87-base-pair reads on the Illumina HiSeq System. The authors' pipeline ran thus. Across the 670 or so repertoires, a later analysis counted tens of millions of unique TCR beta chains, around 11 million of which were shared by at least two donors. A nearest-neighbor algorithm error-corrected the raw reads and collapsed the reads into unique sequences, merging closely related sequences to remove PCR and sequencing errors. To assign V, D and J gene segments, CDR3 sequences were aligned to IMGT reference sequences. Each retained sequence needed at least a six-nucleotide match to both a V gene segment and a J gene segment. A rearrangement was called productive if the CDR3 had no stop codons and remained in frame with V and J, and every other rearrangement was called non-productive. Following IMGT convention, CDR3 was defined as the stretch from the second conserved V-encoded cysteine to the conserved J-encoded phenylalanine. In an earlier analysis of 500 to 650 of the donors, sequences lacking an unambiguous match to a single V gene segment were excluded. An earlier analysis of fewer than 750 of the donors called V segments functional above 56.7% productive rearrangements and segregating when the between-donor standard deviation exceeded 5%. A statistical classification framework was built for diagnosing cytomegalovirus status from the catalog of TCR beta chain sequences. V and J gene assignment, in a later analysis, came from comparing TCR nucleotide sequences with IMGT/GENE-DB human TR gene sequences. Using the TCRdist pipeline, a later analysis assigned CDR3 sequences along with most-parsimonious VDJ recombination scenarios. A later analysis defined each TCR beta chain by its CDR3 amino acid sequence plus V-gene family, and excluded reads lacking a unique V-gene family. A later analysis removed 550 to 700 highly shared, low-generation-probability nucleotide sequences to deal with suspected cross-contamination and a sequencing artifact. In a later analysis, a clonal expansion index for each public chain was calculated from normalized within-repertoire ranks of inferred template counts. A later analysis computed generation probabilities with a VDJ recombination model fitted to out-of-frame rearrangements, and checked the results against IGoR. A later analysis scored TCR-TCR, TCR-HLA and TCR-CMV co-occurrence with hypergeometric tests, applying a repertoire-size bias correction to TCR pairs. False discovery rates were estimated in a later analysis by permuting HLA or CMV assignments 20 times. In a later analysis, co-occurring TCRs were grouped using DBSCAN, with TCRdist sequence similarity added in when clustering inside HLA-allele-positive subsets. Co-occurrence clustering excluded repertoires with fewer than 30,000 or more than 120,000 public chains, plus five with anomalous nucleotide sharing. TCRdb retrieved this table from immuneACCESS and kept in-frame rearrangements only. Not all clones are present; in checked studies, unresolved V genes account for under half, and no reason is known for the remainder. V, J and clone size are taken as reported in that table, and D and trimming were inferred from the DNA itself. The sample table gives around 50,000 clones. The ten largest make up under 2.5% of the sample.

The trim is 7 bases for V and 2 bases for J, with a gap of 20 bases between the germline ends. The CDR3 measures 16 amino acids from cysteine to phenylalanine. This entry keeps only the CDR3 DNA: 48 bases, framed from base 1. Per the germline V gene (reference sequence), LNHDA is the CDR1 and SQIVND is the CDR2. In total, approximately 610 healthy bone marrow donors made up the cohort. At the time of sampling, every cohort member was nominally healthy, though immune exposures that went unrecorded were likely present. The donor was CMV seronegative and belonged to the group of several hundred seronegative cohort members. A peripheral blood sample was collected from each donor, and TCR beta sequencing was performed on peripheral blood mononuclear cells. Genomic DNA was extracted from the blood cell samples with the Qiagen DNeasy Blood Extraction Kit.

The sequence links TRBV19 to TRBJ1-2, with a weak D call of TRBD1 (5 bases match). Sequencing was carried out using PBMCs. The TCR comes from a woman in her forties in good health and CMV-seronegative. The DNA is TGTGCCAGTACCCCGGTGGGGGGGGAACCAAACTATGGCTACACCTTC. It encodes CASTPVGGEPNYGYTF.